This T cell receptor (beta chain) was captured in a study of blood T cell repertoires in COVID-19. Study background: From the United States, Italy and Spain came samples of acute and convalescent COVID-19. From T cells, B-cell-depleted T cells, or PBMCs came the material, which was cDNA or gDNA.

Original methodology: Researchers report that nucleated cell counts were estimated from reference gene primer amplification. The table came from immunoSEQ multiplex PCR; TCRdb's copy has only in-frame clones and leaves some out. V and J calls plus clone size are reproduced from that table; the DNA served to infer D and trimming. There are under 300,000 clones in the sample; roughly 80% occur only once, and 4% to 6% lies in the top ten. Germline V gene sequence: CDR1 SNHLY, CDR2 FYNNEI. This CDR3 region has 13 residues. Trimming pared 9 bases from V and 4 bases from J, leaving 15 bases between. V gene TRBV2 combines with J gene TRBJ1-2; D is perhaps TRBD1 (5 bases). Sequencing used peripheral blood. The TCR comes from a woman older than 75 with active or convalescent COVID-19. The CDR3 spells CASHTDRAYGYTF. The CDR3 DNA reads TGTGCCAGTCATACTGACAGAGCCTATGGCTACACCTTC.